The sequence of this T cell receptor beta chain was determined in a study of blood T cell repertoires in COVID-19. Study overall: Specimens from acute and convalescent COVID-19 originated in the United States, Italy and Spain. In each case, the material was cDNA or gDNA derived from T cells, B-cell-depleted T cells, or PBMCs.

CDR3 length equals 12 residues. Germline V CDR1 and CDR2: LNHDA, SQIVND (reference sequence). Trimming took 10 bases from V and 7 from J; bases not matched to a gene: 5. Original processing notes: Estimation of nucleated cell counts relied on the amplification of reference gene primers. Only in-frame clones appear in the TCRdb table, and some are missing; sequencing was by immunoSEQ multiplex PCR. That table furnishes V, J and clone size, whereas the DNA furnished D and trimming. The sample lists some 240,000 clones, 80% occurring once. This sequence joins TRBV19 and TRBJ1-2; 11 bases map to TRBD1. The source material was peripheral blood. The receptor was isolated from a woman in her 70s with acute or convalescent COVID-19. The CDR3 DNA reads TGTGCCATAGGACAGGGGGCGGCTGGCTACACCTTC. Protein product: CAIGQGAAGYTF.